The 14 T cell receptor beta chains below were found in one sample sequenced in a study of T cell responses to AZD1222 COVID-19 vaccine. Here immunoSEQ multiplex PCR was the method, and the copy in TCRdb shows in-frame clones only, minus some. In the table there are more than 85,000 clones, 90% to 95% of which are singletons. The source material was peripheral blood, sampled on day 0 of AZD1222 vaccination. The receptors come from an adult in good health.

The rearrangement links TRBV18 to TRBJ1-2, with 8 bases that match TRBD1. The CDR3 totals 12 residues. The germline gives CDR1 KGHSH, CDR2 LQKENI. The trim removed 4 bases at V and 9 bases at J, leaving 4 bases unmatched. As DNA, the CDR3 is TGTGCCAGCTCACAGGACAGGGAAAGCTACACCTTC. Protein product: CASSQDRESYTF.

The chain has TRBV5-1 and TRBJ2-5, with a tentative D call TRBD1 (5 bases). V lost 9 bases to trimming and J lost 1 base, with 13 bases between them. CDR3 size: 13 residues. CDR1 SGHRS and CDR2 YFSETQ come from the germline V gene. This chain's CDR3 is CATSAGIQETQYF. The CDR3 DNA follows: TGCGCCACCTCGGCAGGGATCCAAGAGACCCAGTACTTC.

This clone was observed a single time. The CDR3 here is CASSSPGLAVSWFF. CDR3 DNA sequence: TGTGCCAGCAGTTCCCCGGGACTAGCGGTTAGTTGGTTCTTC. The rearrangement links TRBV6-5 to TRBJ2-1, with 11 positions matching TRBD2. The CDR3 consists of 14 residues. The ends lost 4 bases at V and 15 bases at J; junction bases unmatched: 11. Germline values: CDR1 MNHEY, CDR2 SVGAGI.

V gene TRBV10-1 combines with J gene TRBJ2-2; D possibly corresponds to TRBD1 (6 bases). Germline V lookup: CDR1 WNHNN, CDR2 SYGVQD (reference sequence). The V and J ends lost 5 bases and 2 bases respectively, with 12 bases between them. The length of the CDR3 is 15 residues. The CDR3 bases are TGCGCCAGCAGTCCCCGGGACACCAACACCGGGGAGCTGTTTTTT. This codes for CASSPRDTNTGELFF.

The CDR3 loop reads CASSQSTDDYGYTF. The DNA for the CDR3 is TGTGCCAGCAGCCAATCAACAGATGACTATGGCTACACCTTC. This sequence joins TRBV7-6 and TRBJ1-2; D is ambiguous. The CDR3 has 14 residues. V gave up 5 bases and J gave up 3 bases, with 13 bases separating them. Germline lookup yields CDR1 SGHVS and CDR2 FNYEAQ.

The chain uses TRBV11-2 and TRBJ1-6; 7 bases are shared with TRBD1. The germline V gene encodes CDR1 SGHAT and CDR2 FQNNGV. The CDR3 totals 15 residues. The V gene end was trimmed by 0 bases and the J gene end by 10 bases; junction bases not matched to a gene: 6. This CDR3 is CASSLDRGGGSPLHF. CDR3 nucleotides: TGTGCCAGCAGCTTAGATAGAGGGGGCGGATCACCCCTCCACTTT.

The chain is built from TRBV29-1 and TRBJ1-1; D is possibly TRBD1 (5 bases). The CDR3 contains 17 residues. The V gene's germline CDR1 is SQVTM and CDR2 ANQGSEA. With 0 bases removed from V and 3 bases from J, the gap between germline ends came to 20 bases. CDR3 sequence (DNA): TGCAGCGTTGAAGATCGGTGGGGGTCGGGCAGTGACACTGAAGCTTTCTTT. Encoded protein: CSVEDRWGSGSDTEAFF.

This sequence joins TRBV7-9 and TRBJ1-1; D is unclear. This CDR3 has 12 residues. The V gene lost 3 bases and the J gene lost 2 bases, with 4 bases spanning the gap. Germline V gene data show CDR1 as SEHNR and CDR2 as FQNEAQ (reference sequence). CDR3 in amino acids: CASSFTNTEAFF. CDR3 nucleotide sequence: TGTGCCAGCAGCTTCACCAACACTGAAGCTTTCTTT. Variable domain in full (rest from reference TRBV7-9 and TRBJ1-1): DTGVSQNPRHKITKRGQNVTFRCDPISEHNRLYWYRQTLGQGPEFLTYFQNEAQLEKSRLLSDRFSAERPKGSFSTLEIQRTEQGDSAMYLCASSFTNTEAFFGQGTRLTVV.

CDR3 region: CASSDGGGTPFGYTF. CDR3 DNA: TGTGCCAGCAGCGACGGAGGGGGGACACCTTTTGGCTACACCTTC. The chain carries TRBV6-4 and TRBJ1-2; weak D call: TRBD1 (6 bases). The germline V gene encodes CDR1 MRHNA and CDR2 SNTAGT. The CDR3 covers 15 residues. V was pared by 6 bases and J by 7 bases, with 21 bases between.

This clone has a single count. CDR3: CASRPGQGLYEQYF. The CDR3 nucleotides read TGTGCCAGCAGGCCGGGACAGGGCCTCTACGAGCAGTACTTC. The chain is built from TRBV5-5 and TRBJ2-7; 9 nucleotides align to TRBD1. CDR1 SGHKS and CDR2 YYEKEE come from the germline V gene (reference sequence). The CDR3 extends over 14 amino acids. J lost 3 bases, V lost 5 bases, and 6 bases had no gene match.

The chain combines TRBV10-3 with TRBJ2-2, with no clear D. The CDR3 contains 11 residues. Germline CDR1 and CDR2: ENHRY and SYGVKD. V lost 7 bases to trimming and J lost 3 bases, with 3 bases between them. The CDR3 DNA is TGTGCCATCATGGACACCGGGGAGCTGTTTTTT. Translation: CAIMDTGELFF.

The rearrangement links TRBV7-2 to TRBJ1-3; D gene unclear. Germline loops: CDR1 SGHTA, CDR2 FQGNSA. Between the trimmed V and J ends, which lost 3 bases and 7 bases, there was a span of 16 bases. The CDR3 loop spans 15 amino acids. The DNA for the CDR3 is TGTGCCAGCAGCTTGGGCGTGAAATACTACAACACCATATATTTT. Encoded protein: CASSLGVKYYNTIYF.

The chain employs TRBV18 and TRBJ1-5; tentatively, D is TRBD1 (5 bases). Trimming shortened V by 2 bases and J by 5 bases, and 10 bases separated the two germline ends. The CDR3 loop spans 14 amino acids. Germline V gene lookup returns CDR1 KGHSH and CDR2 LQKENI. DNA for the CDR3: TGTGCCAGCTCACCAGGGACGGGGGATCAGCCCCAGCATTTT. It codes for CASSPGTGDQPQHF. The full variable domain, rest sourced from reference TRBV18 and TRBJ1-5, is NAGVMQNPRHLVRRRGQEARLRCSPMKGHSHVYWYRQLPEEGLKFMVYLQKENIIDESGMPKERFSAEFPKEGPSILRIQQVVRGDSAAYFCASSPGTGDQPQHFGDGTRLSIL.

The rearrangement joins TRBV11-2 to TRBJ1-4; D not certain. Germline values: CDR1 SGHAT, CDR2 FQNNGV. V was pared by 4 bases and J by 6 bases, with 6 bases between. The CDR3 covers 12 residues. DNA for the CDR3: TGTGCCAGCAGCTGGAACTATGAAAAACTGTTTTTT. Encoded protein: CASSWNYEKLFF.